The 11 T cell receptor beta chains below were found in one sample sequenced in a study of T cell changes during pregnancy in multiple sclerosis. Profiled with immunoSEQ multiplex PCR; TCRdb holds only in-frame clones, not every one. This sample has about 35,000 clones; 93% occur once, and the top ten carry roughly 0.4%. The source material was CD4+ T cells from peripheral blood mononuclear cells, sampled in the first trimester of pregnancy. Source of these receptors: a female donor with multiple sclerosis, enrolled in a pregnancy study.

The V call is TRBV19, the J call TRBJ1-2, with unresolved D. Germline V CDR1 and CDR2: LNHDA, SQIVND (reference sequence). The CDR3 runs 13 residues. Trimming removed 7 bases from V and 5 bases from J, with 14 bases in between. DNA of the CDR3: TGTGCCAGTACCCAACTAAAGGAGTATGGCTACACCTTC. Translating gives CASTQLKEYGYTF. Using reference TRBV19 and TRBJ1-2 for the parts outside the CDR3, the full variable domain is DGGITQSPKYLFRKEGQNVTLSCEQNLNHDAMYWYRQDPGQGLRLIYYSQIVNDFQKGDIAEGYSVSREKKESFPLTVTSAQKNPTAFYLCASTQLKEYGYTFGSGTRLTVV.

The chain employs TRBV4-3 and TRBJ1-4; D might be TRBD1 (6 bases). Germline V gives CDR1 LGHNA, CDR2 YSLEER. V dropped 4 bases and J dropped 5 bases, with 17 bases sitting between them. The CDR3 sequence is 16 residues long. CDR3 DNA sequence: TGCGCCAGCAGCCCCATGTACCTAGGGGGAAATGAAAAACTGTTTTTT. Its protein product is CASSPMYLGGNEKLFF.

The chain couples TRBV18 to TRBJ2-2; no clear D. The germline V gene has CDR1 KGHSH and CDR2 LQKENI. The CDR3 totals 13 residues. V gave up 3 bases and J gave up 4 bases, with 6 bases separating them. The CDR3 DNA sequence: TGTGCCAGCTCACCGACGGGCACCGGGGAGCTGTTTTTT. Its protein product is CASSPTGTGELFF.

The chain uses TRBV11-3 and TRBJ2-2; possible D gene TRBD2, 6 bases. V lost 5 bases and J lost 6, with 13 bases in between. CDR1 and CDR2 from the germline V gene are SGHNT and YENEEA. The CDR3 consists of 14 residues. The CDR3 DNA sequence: TGTGCCAGCAGCCCGGGGGACTTAGCCGGGGAGCTGTTTTTT. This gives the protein CASSPGDLAGELFF.

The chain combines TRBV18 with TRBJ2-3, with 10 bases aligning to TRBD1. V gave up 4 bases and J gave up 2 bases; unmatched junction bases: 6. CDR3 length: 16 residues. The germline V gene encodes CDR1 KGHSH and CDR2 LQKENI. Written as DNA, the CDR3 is TGTGCCAGCTCACTCACCGGGACAGGGGTCACAGATACGCAGTATTTT. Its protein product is CASSLTGTGVTDTQYF.

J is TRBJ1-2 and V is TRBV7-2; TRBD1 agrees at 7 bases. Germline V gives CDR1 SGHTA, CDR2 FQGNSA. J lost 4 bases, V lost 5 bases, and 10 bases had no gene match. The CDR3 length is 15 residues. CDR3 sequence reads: CASSPYTGVSYGYTF. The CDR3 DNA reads TGTGCCAGCAGCCCCTATACAGGGGTGAGCTATGGCTACACCTTC.

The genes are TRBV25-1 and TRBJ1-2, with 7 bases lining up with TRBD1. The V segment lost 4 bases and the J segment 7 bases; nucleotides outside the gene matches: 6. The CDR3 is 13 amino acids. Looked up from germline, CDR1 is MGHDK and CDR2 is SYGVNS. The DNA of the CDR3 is TGTGCCAGCAGTGTCCTGACAGGGTTTGGCTACACCTTC. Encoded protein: CASSVLTGFGYTF.

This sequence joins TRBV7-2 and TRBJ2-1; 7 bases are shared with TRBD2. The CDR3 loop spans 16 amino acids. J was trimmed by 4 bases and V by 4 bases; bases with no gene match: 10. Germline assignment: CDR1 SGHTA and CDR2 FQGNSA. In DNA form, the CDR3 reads TGTGCCAGCAGCTACAGGCGGAGCGGGGTATACAATGAGCAGTTCTTC. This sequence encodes CASSYRRSGVYNEQFF.

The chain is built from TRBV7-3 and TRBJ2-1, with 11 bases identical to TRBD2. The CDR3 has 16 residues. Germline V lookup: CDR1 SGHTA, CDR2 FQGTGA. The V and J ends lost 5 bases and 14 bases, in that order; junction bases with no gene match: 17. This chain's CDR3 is CASSPSEGSGRAEEFF. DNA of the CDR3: TGTGCCAGCAGCCCCTCTGAGGGTAGCGGGAGGGCTGAAGAGTTCTTC.

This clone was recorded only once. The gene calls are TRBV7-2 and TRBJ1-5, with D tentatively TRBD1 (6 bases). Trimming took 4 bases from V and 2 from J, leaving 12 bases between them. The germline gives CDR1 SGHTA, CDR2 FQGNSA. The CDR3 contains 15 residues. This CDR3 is CASSSRGFGNQPQHF. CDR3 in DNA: TGTGCCAGCAGCTCCAGGGGATTCGGCAATCAGCCCCAGCATTTT.

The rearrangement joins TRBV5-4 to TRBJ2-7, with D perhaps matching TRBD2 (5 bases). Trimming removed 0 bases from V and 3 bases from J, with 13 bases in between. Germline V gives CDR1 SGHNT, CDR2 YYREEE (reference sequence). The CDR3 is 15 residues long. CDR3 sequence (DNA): TGTGCCAGCAGCTTGGTTGAGGGCGGACGCTACGAGCAGTACTTC. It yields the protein CASSLVEGGRYEQYF.